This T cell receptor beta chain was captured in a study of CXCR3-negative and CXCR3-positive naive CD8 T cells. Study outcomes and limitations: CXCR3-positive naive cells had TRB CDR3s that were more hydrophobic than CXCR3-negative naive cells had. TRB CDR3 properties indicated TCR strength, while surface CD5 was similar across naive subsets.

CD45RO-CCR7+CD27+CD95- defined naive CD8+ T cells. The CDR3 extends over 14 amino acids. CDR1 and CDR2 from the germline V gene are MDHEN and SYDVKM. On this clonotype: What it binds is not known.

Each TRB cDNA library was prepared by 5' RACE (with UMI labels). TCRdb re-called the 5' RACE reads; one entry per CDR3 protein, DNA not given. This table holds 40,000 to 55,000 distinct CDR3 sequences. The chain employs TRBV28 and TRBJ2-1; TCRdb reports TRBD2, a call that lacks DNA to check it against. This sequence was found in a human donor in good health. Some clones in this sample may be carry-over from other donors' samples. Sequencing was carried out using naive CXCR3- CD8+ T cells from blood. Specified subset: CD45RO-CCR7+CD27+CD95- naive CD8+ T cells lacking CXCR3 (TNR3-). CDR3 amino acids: CASTYLAGYNEQFF.